The 3 T cell receptor beta chains given below trace back to one sample, sequenced in a study of blood T cell repertoires in COVID-19. TCRdb's copy holds only in-frame clones and misses some; the assay was immunoSEQ multiplex PCR. Found here are roughly 180,000 clones, approximately 86% of them singletons; the top ten hold less than 3.5%. The sequenced sample consisted of peripheral blood. The receptors were sampled from a woman younger than 45 with active or convalescent COVID-19.

This chain joins TRBV3-1 (or the pseudogene TRBV3-2) and TRBJ2-7; 10 nucleotides agree with TRBD2. Germline V gene lookup returns CDR1 LGHDT and CDR2 YNNKEL (reference sequence). The V gene end was trimmed by 3 bases and the J gene end by 2 bases; junction bases not matched to a gene: 13. The CDR3 covers 18 residues. The CDR3 loop reads CASSQHGLAAGGPYEQYF. CDR3 coding DNA: TGTGCCAGCAGCCAGCACGGACTAGCGGCCGGGGGTCCCTACGAGCAGTACTTC.

The V call is TRBV6-5, the J call TRBJ1-1, with 7 positions matching TRBD1. V trimming: 5 bases; J trimming: 1 base; junction bases outside the gene matches: 7. The CDR3 loop spans 15 amino acids. In germline, CDR1 is MNHEY, CDR2 SVGAGI. CDR3 loop: CASSINRGRNTEAFF. The CDR3 DNA sequence: TGTGCCAGCAGTATAAACAGGGGCAGGAACACTGAAGCTTTCTTT.

V and J are TRBV2 and TRBJ2-6; D not certain. The CDR3 totals 14 residues. Germline-derived CDR1 and CDR2 are SNHLY and FYNNEI. V lost 6 bases to trimming and J lost 0 bases, with 6 bases between them. As DNA, the CDR3 is TGTGCCAGCAGGGAGAGCTCTGGGGCCAACGTCCTGACTTTC. Translation: CASRESSGANVLTF.